The rows below give T cell receptor beta chains drawn from one sample of a study of CD8 T cells in Susac syndrome. TCRdb analysed the immunoSEQ multiplex PCR reads with MiXCR anew, one entry per CDR3 protein. The sample yields roughly 89,000 distinct CDR3 sequences, approximately 96% seen once. Sequences were obtained from CD8+ T cells from PBMCs. The receptors shown here come from a human donor with Susac syndrome. Both conserved end residues are part of each CDR3. The D gene is left open where the match is weak. Size is stated for part of the rows, as once, few or many counts, or as a class when the clone is expanded.

D: NA
size: NA
V: TRBV3-1
J: TRBJ2-2
CDR3: CASSQTDITGELFF
DNA: TGTGCCAGCAGCCAAACGGACATAACCGGGGAGCTGTTTTTT

D: NA
size: few
V: TRBV5-6
J: TRBJ1-6
CDR3: CASSLGRITNSPLHF
DNA: TGTGCCAGCAGCTTGGGAAGGATCACGAATTCACCCCTCCACTTT

D: NA
size: NA
V: TRBV29-1
J: TRBJ2-3
CDR3: CSVEEIDTQYF
DNA: TGCAGCGTTGAAGAAATAGATACGCAGTATTTT

D: NA
size: NA
V: TRBV5-4
J: TRBJ2-2
CDR3: CASGIGVSTGELFF
DNA: TGTGCCAGCGGGATCGGGGTTTCGACCGGGGAGCTGTTTTTT

D: NA
size: NA
V: TRBV28
J: TRBJ2-7
CDR3: CASSPSRTRSSYEQYF
DNA: TGTGCCAGCTCCCCCTCCAGGACCCGGAGCTCCTACGAGCAGTACTTC

D: NA
size: NA
V: TRBV12-3/TRBV12-4
J: TRBJ2-5
CDR3: CASSLRAIQETQYF
DNA: TGTGCCAGCAGTTTAAGGGCGATTCAAGAGACCCAGTACTTC

D: NA
size: once
V: TRBV10-3
J: TRBJ1-3
CDR3: CAISESKSSGNTIYF
DNA: TGTGCCATCAGTGAGTCGAAAAGCTCTGGAAACACCATATATTTT

D: NA
size: NA
V: TRBV20-1
J: TRBJ2-3
CDR3: CSASLTTPDTQYF
DNA: TGCAGTGCTAGTTTGACCACCCCAGATACGCAGTATTTT

D: NA
size: NA
V: TRBV19
J: TRBJ2-1
CDR3: CASSVGAYNEQFF
DNA: TGTGCCAGTAGTGTCGGGGCCTACAATGAGCAGTTCTTC

D: NA
size: NA
V: TRBV7-6
J: TRBJ1-4
CDR3: CASSTPASTNEKLFF
DNA: TGTGCCAGCAGCACCCCAGCATCAACTAATGAAAAACTGTTTTTT

D: NA
size: NA
V: TRBV27
J: TRBJ1-1
CDR3: CASTGNTEAFF
DNA: TGTGCCAGCACCGGGAACACTGAAGCTTTCTTT

D: TRBD1
size: NA
V: TRBV9
J: TRBJ2-2
CDR3: CASSPGTGTGELFF
DNA: TGTGCCAGCAGCCCCGGGACAGGCACCGGGGAGCTGTTTTTT

D: NA
size: NA
V: TRBV20-1
J: TRBJ2-7
CDR3: CSARDRDTSYEQYF
DNA: TGCAGTGCTAGAGACCGGGACACCTCCTACGAGCAGTACTTC

D: NA
size: NA
V: TRBV30
J: TRBJ1-2
CDR3: CAWSGPRGELGYGYTF
DNA: TGTGCCTGGAGTGGACCCAGAGGGGAATTGGGCTATGGCTACACCTTC

D: TRBD1
size: NA
V: TRBV19
J: TRBJ1-2
CDR3: CASSDDRVGGYTF
DNA: TGTGCCAGTAGTGATGACAGGGTGGGCGGCTACACCTTC

D: NA
size: NA
V: TRBV24-1
J: TRBJ1-2
CDR3: CATSETNGELYGYTF
DNA: TGTGCCACCAGTGAAACCAACGGGGAGCTTTATGGCTACACCTTC

D: NA
size: NA
V: TRBV15
J: TRBJ2-7
CDR3: CATSRDLTYEQYF
DNA: TGTGCCACCAGCAGAGACCTGACCTACGAGCAGTACTTC

D: NA
size: NA
V: TRBV25-1
J: TRBJ1-2
CDR3: CASSEYYYGYTF
DNA: TGTGCCAGCAGTGAATACTACTATGGCTACACCTTC

D: TRBD1
size: NA
V: TRBV20-1
J: TRBJ1-1
CDR3: CSATSPGQLSNTEAFF
DNA: TGCAGTGCTACCTCCCCGGGACAGCTATCCAACACTGAAGCTTTCTTT

D: NA
size: NA
V: TRBV7-2
J: TRBJ2-5
CDR3: CASSPTPGFQETQYF
DNA: TGTGCCAGCAGCCCAACACCGGGGTTCCAAGAGACCCAGTACTTC

D: NA
size: few
V: TRBV12-3/TRBV12-4
J: TRBJ2-1
CDR3: CASSLAGNEQFF
DNA: TGTGCCAGCAGTTTGGCAGGCAATGAGCAGTTCTTC

D: TRBD1
size: NA
V: TRBV29-1
J: TRBJ1-1
CDR3: CSVSSDRGRGNTEAFF
DNA: TGCAGCGTTTCCTCCGACAGGGGCAGAGGGAACACTGAAGCTTTCTTT

D: TRBD1
size: NA
V: TRBV4-3
J: TRBJ2-1
CDR3: CASTLRTGQGPYRTYNEQFF
DNA: TGCGCCAGCACCCTTAGGACGGGACAGGGTCCCTATCGAACCTACAATGAGCAGTTCTTC

D: NA
size: once
V: TRBV5-4
J: TRBJ2-3
CDR3: CASSNGVRPSSTDTQYF
DNA: TGTGCCAGCAGCAATGGGGTCCGACCGTCTAGCACAGATACGCAGTATTTT

D: TRBD1
size: NA
V: TRBV20-1
J: TRBJ1-1
CDR3: CSALYRGRNTEAFF
DNA: TGCAGTGCACTATACAGGGGGCGTAACACTGAAGCTTTCTTT

D: NA
size: NA
V: TRBV9
J: TRBJ2-7
CDR3: CASSVGGGTYEQYF
DNA: TGTGCCAGCAGCGTAGGAGGAGGCACCTACGAGCAGTACTTC

D: NA
size: NA
V: TRBV20-1
J: TRBJ2-4
CDR3: CSATKQVAKNIQYF
DNA: TGCAGTGCTACCAAACAGGTAGCCAAAAACATTCAGTACTTC

D: TRBD1
size: NA
V: TRBV19
J: TRBJ2-1
CDR3: CASSIQGAYKDEQFF
DNA: TGTGCCAGTAGTATCCAGGGGGCGTATAAGGATGAGCAGTTCTTC

D: NA
size: NA
V: TRBV7-9
J: TRBJ2-5
CDR3: CASSLPWTDQETQYF
DNA: TGTGCCAGCAGCTTACCATGGACAGATCAAGAGACCCAGTACTTC

D: NA
size: NA
V: TRBV20-1
J: TRBJ2-1
CDR3: CSARVGSSYNEQFF
DNA: TGCAGTGCTAGAGTGGGTAGCTCCTACAATGAGCAGTTCTTC

D: NA
size: NA
V: TRBV7-2
J: TRBJ2-3
CDR3: CASSPDRPDTQYF
DNA: TGTGCCAGCAGCCCAGACAGACCAGATACGCAGTATTTT

D: NA
size: NA
V: TRBV6-5
J: TRBJ1-6
CDR3: CASSYSIGGSYNSPLHF
DNA: TGTGCCAGCAGTTACTCGATCGGGGGTAGCTATAATTCACCCCTCCACTTT

D: NA
size: NA
V: TRBV20-1
J: TRBJ1-2
CDR3: CSARPTDGYTF
DNA: TGCAGTGCTAGACCTACAGACGGCTACACCTTC

D: TRBD1
size: once
V: TRBV27
J: TRBJ1-6
CDR3: CASRGDRVRSPLHF
DNA: TGTGCCAGCCGCGGGGACAGGGTCAGGTCACCCCTCCACTTT

D: NA
size: once
V: TRBV3-1
J: TRBJ2-7
CDR3: CASSPWTVPYEQYF
DNA: TGTGCCAGCAGCCCATGGACAGTACCCTACGAGCAGTACTTC

D: NA
size: NA
V: TRBV29-1
J: TRBJ2-3
CDR3: CSVVIRGGTDTQYF
DNA: TGCAGCGTTGTCATTCGCGGGGGCACAGATACGCAGTATTTT

D: NA
size: NA
V: TRBV4-2
J: TRBJ2-7
CDR3: CASSPPTPYEQYF
DNA: TGTGCCAGCAGCCCACCCACCCCCTACGAGCAGTACTTC

D: NA
size: NA
V: TRBV11-2
J: TRBJ2-7
CDR3: CASSFTGTVNEQYF
DNA: TGTGCCAGCAGCTTTACCGGGACGGTGAACGAGCAGTACTTC

D: NA
size: NA
V: TRBV11-3
J: TRBJ1-1
CDR3: CASSSGVVGGETEAFF
DNA: TGTGCCAGCAGCTCGGGGGTCGTCGGGGGTGAAACTGAAGCTTTCTTT

D: NA
size: NA
V: TRBV27
J: TRBJ2-5
CDR3: CASSLRLQVQETQYF
DNA: TGTGCCAGCAGTTTAAGGTTGCAGGTCCAAGAGACCCAGTACTTC